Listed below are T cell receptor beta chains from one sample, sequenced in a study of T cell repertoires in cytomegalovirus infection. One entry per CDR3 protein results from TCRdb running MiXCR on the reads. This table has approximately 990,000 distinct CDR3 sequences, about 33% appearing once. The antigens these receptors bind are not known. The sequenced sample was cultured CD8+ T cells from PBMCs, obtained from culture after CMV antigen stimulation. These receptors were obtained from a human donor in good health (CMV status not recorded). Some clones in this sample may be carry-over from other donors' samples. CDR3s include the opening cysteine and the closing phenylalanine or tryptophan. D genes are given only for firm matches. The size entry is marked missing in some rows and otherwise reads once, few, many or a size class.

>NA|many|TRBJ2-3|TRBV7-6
CASSRTADTQYF
TGTGCCAGCAGCCGGACCGCAGATACGCAGTATTTT
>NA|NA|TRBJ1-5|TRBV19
CASSIGAVSNQPQHF
TGTGCCAGTAGTATAGGAGCAGTAAGCAATCAGCCCCAGCATTTT
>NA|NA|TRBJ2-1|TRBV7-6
CANSLGWKNEQFF
TGTGCCAACAGCTTAGGTTGGAAGAATGAGCAGTTCTTC
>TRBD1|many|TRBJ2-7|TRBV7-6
CASSLGRTGGNEQYF
TGTGCCAGCAGCTTAGGCCGGACAGGGGGTAACGAGCAGTACTTC
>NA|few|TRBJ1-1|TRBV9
CASSVTGARDTEAFF
TGTGCCAGCAGCGTTACCGGGGCTCGGGACACTGAAGCTTTCTTT
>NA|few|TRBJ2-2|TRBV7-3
CASRNHGELFF
TGTGCCAGCAGAAACCACGGGGAGCTGTTTTTT
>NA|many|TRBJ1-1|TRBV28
CASSRAFPDTEAFF
TGTGCCAGCAGCCGGGCCTTCCCGGACACTGAAGCTTTCTTT
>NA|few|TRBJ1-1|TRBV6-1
CASVTGYTEAFF
TGTGCCAGCGTCACAGGCTACACTGAAGCTTTCTTT
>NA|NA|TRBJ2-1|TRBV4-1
CASSQHRWDEQFF
TGCGCCAGCAGCCAACACCGGTGGGATGAGCAGTTCTTC
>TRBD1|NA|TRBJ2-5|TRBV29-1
CSVDYGTAFQETQYF
TGCAGCGTTGATTACGGGACAGCGTTTCAAGAGACCCAGTACTTC
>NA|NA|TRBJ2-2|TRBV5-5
CASSTRTANTGELFF
TGTGCCAGCAGCACTAGGACAGCTAACACCGGGGAGCTGTTTTTT
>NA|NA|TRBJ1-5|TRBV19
CASSIVIEHTYSNQPQHF
TGTGCCAGTAGTATCGTCATTGAGCATACCTATAGCAATCAGCCCCAGCATTTT
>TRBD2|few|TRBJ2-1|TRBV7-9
CASIARLGRGAGEQFF
TGTGCCAGCATCGCCCGCTTGGGGCGGGGGGCGGGGGAGCAGTTCTTC
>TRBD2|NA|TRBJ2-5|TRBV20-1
CSASSLAGGRKTQYF
TGCAGTGCTAGCTCACTAGCGGGGGGAAGAAAGACCCAGTACTTC
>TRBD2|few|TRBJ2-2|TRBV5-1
CASSAVLAGSTGELFF
TGCGCCAGCAGCGCCGTTCTAGCGGGGTCCACCGGGGAGCTGTTTTTT
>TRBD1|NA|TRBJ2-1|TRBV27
CASSPDRGRLSYNEQFF
TGTGCCAGCAGCCCTGATAGGGGGCGTTTATCCTACAATGAGCAGTTCTTC
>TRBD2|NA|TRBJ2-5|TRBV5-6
CASSFGTSFGTQYF
TGTGCCAGCAGCTTCGGGACTAGCTTTGGGACCCAGTACTTC
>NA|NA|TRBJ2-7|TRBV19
CASSHGGSYEQYF
TGTGCCAGTAGCCATGGGGGATCCTACGAGCAGTACTTC
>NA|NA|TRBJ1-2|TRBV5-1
CASSGGTTHGAANYGYTF
TGCGCCAGCAGCGGCGGGACGACCCACGGGGCAGCAAACTATGGCTACACCTTC
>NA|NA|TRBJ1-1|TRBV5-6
CASSLITVSNTEAFF
TGTGCCAGCAGCTTGATAACGGTCAGCAACACTGAAGCTTTCTTT
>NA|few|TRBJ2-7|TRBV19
CASSIPGRAYEQYF
TGTGCCAGTAGTATCCCGGGAAGGGCCTACGAGCAGTACTTC
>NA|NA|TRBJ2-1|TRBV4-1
CASSQDDSPLGDEQFF
TGCGCCAGCAGCCAAGACGACTCTCCCCTTGGCGATGAGCAGTTCTTC
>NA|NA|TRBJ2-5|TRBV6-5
CASSQTGQETQYF
TGTGCCAGCAGCCAGACAGGACAAGAGACCCAGTACTTC
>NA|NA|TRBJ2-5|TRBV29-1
CSVGRRGVLQETQYF
TGCAGCGTTGGCCGAAGGGGCGTGCTACAAGAGACCCAGTACTTC
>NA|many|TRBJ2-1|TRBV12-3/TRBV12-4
CASKTLNEQFF
TGTGCCAGTAAGACACTGAATGAGCAGTTCTTC
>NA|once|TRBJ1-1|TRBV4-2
CASSQVYQGRDTEAFF
TGTGCCAGCAGCCAAGTATATCAGGGGAGGGACACTGAAGCTTTCTTT
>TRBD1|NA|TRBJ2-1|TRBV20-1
CSARDSLDRDRGNEQFF
TGCAGTGCTAGAGATTCCCTAGACCGGGACAGGGGAAATGAGCAGTTCTTC
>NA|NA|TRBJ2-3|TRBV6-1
CASSPEMSGEKYF
TGTGCCAGCAGCCCCGAAATGAGCGGAGAGAAGTATTTT